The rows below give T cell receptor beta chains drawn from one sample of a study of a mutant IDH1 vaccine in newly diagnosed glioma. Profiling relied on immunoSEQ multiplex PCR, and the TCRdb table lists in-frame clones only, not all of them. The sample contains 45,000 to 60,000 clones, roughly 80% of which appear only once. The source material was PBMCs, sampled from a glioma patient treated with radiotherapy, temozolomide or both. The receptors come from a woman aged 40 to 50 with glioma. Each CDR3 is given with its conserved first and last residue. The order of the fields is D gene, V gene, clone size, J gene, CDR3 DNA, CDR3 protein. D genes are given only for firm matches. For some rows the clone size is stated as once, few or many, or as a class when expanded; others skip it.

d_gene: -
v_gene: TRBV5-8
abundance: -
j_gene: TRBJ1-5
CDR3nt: TGTGCCAGCAGCTTTGTGATCGGGGCGAGCAATCAGCCCCAGCATTTT
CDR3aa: CASSFVIGASNQPQHF

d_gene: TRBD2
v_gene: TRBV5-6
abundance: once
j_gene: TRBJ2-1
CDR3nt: TGTGCCAGCAGCCTCGGGACTAGCAGATACAATGAGCAGTTCTTC
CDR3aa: CASSLGTSRYNEQFF

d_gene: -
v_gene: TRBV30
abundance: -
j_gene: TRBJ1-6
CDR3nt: TGTGCCTGGGACCGCTCCTATAATTCACCCCTCCACTTT
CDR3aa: CAWDRSYNSPLHF

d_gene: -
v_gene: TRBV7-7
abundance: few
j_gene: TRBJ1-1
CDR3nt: TGTGCTAGCAGCGCCCTTAGATTAGGGAGCACTGAAGCTTTCTTT
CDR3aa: CASSALRLGSTEAFF

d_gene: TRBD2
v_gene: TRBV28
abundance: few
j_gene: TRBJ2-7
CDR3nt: TGTGCCAGCAGTTTGACTAGCGGGGTTAGCTCCTACGAGCAGTACTTC
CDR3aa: CASSLTSGVSSYEQYF

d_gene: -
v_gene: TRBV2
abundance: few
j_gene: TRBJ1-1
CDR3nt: TGTGCCAGCAGCCTTCAGAACACTGAAGCTTTCTTT
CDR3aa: CASSLQNTEAFF

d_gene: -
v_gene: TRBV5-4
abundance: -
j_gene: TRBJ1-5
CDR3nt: TGTGCCAGCAGCTTGGGGGGGCCCAATCAGCCCCAGCATTTT
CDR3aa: CASSLGGPNQPQHF

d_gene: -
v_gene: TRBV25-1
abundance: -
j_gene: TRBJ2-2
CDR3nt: TGTGCCAGCAGTGAATACGGGGAGCTGTTTTTT
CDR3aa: CASSEYGELFF

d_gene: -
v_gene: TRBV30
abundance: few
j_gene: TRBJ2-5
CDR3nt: TGTGCCTGGAGTCCTGCAGGGGAAGAGACCCAGTACTTC
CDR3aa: CAWSPAGEETQYF

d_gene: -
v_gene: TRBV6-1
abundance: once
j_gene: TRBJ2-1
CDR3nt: TGTCCTACAGGCCAGTCTGACAATGAGCAGTTCTTC
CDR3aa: CPTGQSDNEQFF

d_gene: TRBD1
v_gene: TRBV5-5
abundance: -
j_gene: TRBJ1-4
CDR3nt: TGTGCCAGCAGCTCCACAGGGGTGAATGAAAAACTGTTTTTT
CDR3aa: CASSSTGVNEKLFF

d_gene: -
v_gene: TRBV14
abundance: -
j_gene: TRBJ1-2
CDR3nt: TGTGCCAGCAGCCTTAACGAGGGGGTAGGCTACACCTTC
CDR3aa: CASSLNEGVGYTF

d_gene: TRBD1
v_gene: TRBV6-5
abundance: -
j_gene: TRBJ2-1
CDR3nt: TGTGCCAGCAGCCCCGGACAGGGGGCGCTTAATGAGCAGTTCTTC
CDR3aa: CASSPGQGALNEQFF

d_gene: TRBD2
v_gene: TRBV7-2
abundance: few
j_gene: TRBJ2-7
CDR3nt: TGTGCCAGCAGCTCTCGGACTAGCTCTTACGAGCAGTACTTC
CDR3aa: CASSSRTSSYEQYF